The 25 T cell receptor beta chains below all came from one sample that was sequenced in a study of cytomegalovirus exposure and HLA in healthy donors. The PCR had 60 Vbeta and 13 Jbeta primers. This table comes from immunoSEQ multiplex PCR, and its TCRdb copy is limited to in-frame clones, with some not included. In the table there are 150,000 to 180,000 clones, 80% of which are singletons. Material: PBMCs. All receptors come from a young man in good health and CMV-seropositive.

V is TRBV2 and J is TRBJ1-2; the match to TRBD1 covers 9 bases. This CDR3 comprises 15 residues. CDR1 SNHLY and CDR2 FYNNEI come from the germline V gene. V lost 7 bases and J lost 8; bases outside the gene matches: 14. CDR3 amino acids: CASNEPGQGGGGYTF. The CDR3 coding sequence is TGTGCCAGCAATGAGCCGGGACAGGGAGGAGGAGGCTACACCTTC.

The chain uses TRBV6-1 and TRBJ2-7, with TRBD1 matching over 7 bases. Losses at the gene ends were 4 bases for V and 0 bases for J; bases not matched to a gene: 9. Germline V CDR1 and CDR2: MNHNS, SASEGT. This CDR3 has 16 residues. CDR3 in DNA: TGTGCCAGCAGTGTCGGGACAGCCCTCCTCTCCTACGAGCAGTACTTC. This encodes CASSVGTALLSYEQYF.

The V call is TRBV11-2, the J call TRBJ2-1; tentatively, D is TRBD2 (5 bases). Germline V gives CDR1 SGHAT, CDR2 FQNNGV. This CDR3 comprises 11 residues. Trimming left V 5 bases short and J 10 bases short, with 9 bases between. The CDR3 bases are TGTGCCAGCAGCCAAAGACTAGAGCAGTTCTTC. It encodes CASSQRLEQFF. The whole variable domain, filled in from reference TRBV11-2 and TRBJ2-1, reads EAGVAQSPRYKIIEKRQSVAFWCNPISGHATLYWYQQILGQGPKLLIQFQNNGVVDDSQLPKDRFSAERLKGVDSTLKIQPAKLEDSAVYLCASSQRLEQFFGPGTRLTVL.

This sequence joins TRBV4-2 and TRBJ1-2; no reliable D call. With 0 bases removed from V and 5 bases from J, the gap between germline ends came to 19 bases. This CDR3 has 17 residues. In germline, CDR1 is LGHNA, CDR2 YNFKEQ. This CDR3 reads CASSQDRRGVGVYGYTF. The CDR3 nucleotides read TGTGCCAGCAGCCAAGATCGTCGGGGAGTCGGGGTTTATGGCTACACCTTC.

This clone was counted once. The genes are TRBV4-2 and TRBJ2-7, with 7 bases matching TRBD2. The CDR3 extends over 16 amino acids. Germline CDR1 reads LGHNA; CDR2 reads YNFKEQ. J was trimmed by 6 bases and V by 0 bases; bases with no gene match: 11. The CDR3 here is CASSQEPSTSSPEQYF. Here the CDR3 DNA reads TGTGCCAGCAGCCAAGAGCCCTCGACTAGCTCCCCCGAGCAGTACTTC.

CDR3: CASSLGGGGNSNQPQHF. As DNA, the CDR3 is TGTGCCAGCAGCTTAGGAGGGGGCGGCAATAGCAATCAGCCCCAGCATTTT. The chain combines TRBV7-9 with TRBJ1-5; 7 bases align to TRBD1. Germline V gives CDR1 SEHNR, CDR2 FQNEAQ (reference sequence). This CDR3 is built from 17 residues. V trimming: 1 base; J trimming: 0 bases; junction bases outside the gene matches: 6.

The chain carries TRBV5-8 and TRBJ2-7; the match to TRBD2 covers 12 bases. CDR3 size: 15 residues. Germline V lookup: CDR1 SGHTS, CDR2 YDEGEE. The junction had 7 bases not matched to a gene; V was cut back by 4 bases and J by 5 bases. DNA for the CDR3: TGTGCCAGCAGCACAAAACGACTAGCGGGAGACGAGCAGTACTTC. Its protein is CASSTKRLAGDEQYF.

This clone was picked up one time. The chain recombines TRBV19 with TRBJ2-5; 7 positions agree with TRBD2. Per the germline V gene, CDR1 is LNHDA and CDR2 is SQIVND (reference sequence). The CDR3 spans 14 residues. The V segment lost 8 bases and the J segment 0 bases; nucleotides outside the gene matches: 6. This CDR3 reads CASGTGLYQETQYF. The CDR3 DNA reads as TGTGCCAGTGGTACGGGACTATACCAAGAGACCCAGTACTTC.

This chain's CDR3 is CASSPPGTGMNEQYF. The CDR3 bases are TGTGCCAGCTCACCACCCGGGACAGGGATGAACGAGCAGTACTTC. The chain couples TRBV18 to TRBJ2-7, with 9 nucleotides matching TRBD1. The CDR3 spans 15 residues. V was pared by 0 bases and J by 5 bases, with 5 bases of the junction left unmatched. Per the germline V gene, CDR1 is KGHSH and CDR2 is LQKENI.

This chain connects TRBV11-2 to TRBJ2-5; tentatively, D is TRBD2 (6 bases). The J call may be mistaken, given a closer DNA end match to TRBJ2-7. This CDR3 has 14 amino acids. Germline lookup yields CDR1 SGHAT and CDR2 FQNNGV. For the CDR3, the DNA is TGTGCCAGCAGCGCGGGACTTTACTCCTACGAGCAGTACTTC. The encoded protein is CASSAGLYSYEQYF.

This clone was detected only a few times. The chain employs TRBV7-8 and TRBJ1-2; D is possibly TRBD1 (6 bases). V was cut by 2 bases and J by 2 bases, with 6 bases left in between. CDR3 length equals 13 residues. Germline assignment: CDR1 SGHVS and CDR2 FQNEAQ. The CDR3 sequence: CASSLQGNYGYTF. In DNA form, the CDR3 reads TGTGCCAGCAGCTTACAGGGGAACTATGGCTACACCTTC.

This clone has only a few counts. This chain joins TRBV15 and TRBJ1-1; 7 nucleotides align to TRBD1. Germline assignment: CDR1 LNHNV and CDR2 YYDKDF (reference sequence). The CDR3 totals 13 residues. V trimming: 4 bases; J trimming: 7 bases; junction bases outside the gene matches: 6. In nucleotides, the CDR3 is TGTGCCACCAGCACGCCTAACAGGGGTGAAGCTTTCTTT. Its translation: CATSTPNRGEAFF.

This clone has just a few counts. The J gene is TRBJ2-3, the V gene TRBV9, with D tentatively TRBD2 (5 bases). CDR1 is SGDLS and CDR2 is YYNGEE in the germline V gene. CDR3 size: 14 residues. V lost 6 bases and J 1 base, leaving 12 bases between the germline ends. The CDR3, as DNA: TGTGCCAGCAAACGGGCGGAGGGCACAGATACGCAGTATTTT. Translating it yields CASKRAEGTDTQYF. The full variable domain, in which reference TRBV9 and TRBJ2-3 provide the parts outside the CDR3, is DSGVTQTPKHLITATGQRVTLRCSPRSGDLSVYWYQQSLDQGLQFLIQYYNGEERAKGNILERFSAQQFPDLHSELNLSSLELGDSALYFCASKRAEGTDTQYFGPGTRLTVL.

The chain is built from TRBV6-1 and TRBJ2-3; TRBD2 matches at 8 bases. The CDR3 contains 15 residues. The junction had 6 bases not matched to a gene; V was cut back by 6 bases and J by 1 base. CDR1 is MNHNS and CDR2 is SASEGT in the germline V gene. As DNA, the CDR3 is TGTGCCAGCAGGCGGGGGGCGGGAGGCACAGATACGCAGTATTTT. It is translated as CASRRGAGGTDTQYF.

The chain couples TRBV4-2 to TRBJ2-1, with 9 bases matching TRBD1. CDR3 length: 18 residues. Trimming cost V 1 base and J 2 bases; bases outside gene matches: 9. Germline loops: CDR1 LGHNA, CDR2 YNFKEQ. The CDR3: CASSQGEWGTGPYNEQFF. In DNA form, the CDR3 reads TGTGCCAGCAGCCAAGGGGAATGGGGGACAGGGCCCTACAATGAGCAGTTCTTC.

The chain employs TRBV15 and TRBJ2-7, with 9 bases identical to TRBD2. Trimming cost V 5 bases and J 3 bases; bases outside gene matches: 8. Germline V gene data show CDR1 as LNHNV and CDR2 as YYDKDF (reference sequence). This CDR3 has 15 residues. The CDR3 protein is CATSPEGSGSYEQYF. The CDR3 DNA follows: TGTGCCACCAGCCCCGAGGGTAGCGGGAGCTACGAGCAGTACTTC.

Concerning this clone itself: The junction differs from germline at one of its ends, possibly a read error. The chain carries TRBV7-7 and TRBJ2-3; a possible D gene is TRBD2 (6 bases). Per the germline V gene, CDR1 is SSHAT and CDR2 is FNYEAQ (reference sequence). This CDR3 is 13 amino acids long. The CDR3 DNA reads TGTGCTAGCAGCTTAGCGGTGAGGGATACGCAGTATTTT. Protein sequence: CASSLAVRDTQYF.

This rearrangement joins TRBV6-5 to TRBJ2-6; D is uncertain. The germline V gene has CDR1 MNHEY and CDR2 SVGAGI. CDR3 length equals 15 residues. Trimming cost V 5 bases and J 0 bases, with 8 bases left between them. DNA of the CDR3: TGTGCCAGCAGTGGCCAGGCCTCTGGGGCCAACGTCCTGACTTTC. It yields the protein CASSGQASGANVLTF.

This clone was picked up one time. Mismatch with germline at one junction end may stem from a read error. The chain carries TRBV27 and TRBJ1-5; unclear D gene. The germline gives CDR1 MNHEY, CDR2 SMNVEV (reference sequence). The CDR3 extends over 15 amino acids. The CDR3 reads CASSLYADSNQPRHF. The CDR3 DNA reads TGTGCCAGCAGTTTATACGCAGATAGCAATCAGCCCCGGCATTTT.

The V call is TRBV18, the J call TRBJ2-2; tentative D call: TRBD1 (6 bases). V dropped 4 bases and J dropped 5 bases, with 17 bases sitting between them. The CDR3 totals 16 residues. Germline V gene lookup returns CDR1 KGHSH and CDR2 LQKENI. In DNA, the CDR3 is TGTGCCAGCTCACGCATTCCCCAGGGGCAAACCGGGGAGCTGTTTTTT. This encodes CASSRIPQGQTGELFF.

The chain carries TRBV7-2 and TRBJ2-2, with a possible D match to TRBD2 (5 bases). Germline CDR1 reads SGHTA; CDR2 reads FQGNSA. V was shortened by 1 base and J by 2 bases, with 11 bases between the two germline ends. This CDR3 is 16 amino acids long. This CDR3 is CASSLDRDLNTGELFF. The DNA for the CDR3 is TGTGCCAGCAGCTTAGACCGGGATTTAAACACCGGGGAGCTGTTTTTT.

This chain uses TRBV13 with TRBJ2-7; 8 bases map to TRBD1. V shed 4 bases and J 0 bases; nucleotides not matched to a gene: 5. Germline CDR1 PRHDT, CDR2 FYEKMQ (reference sequence). The CDR3 has 15 amino acids. The DNA of the CDR3 is TGTGCCAGCAGCTCATTAGACAGGGGCTCCTACGAGCAGTACTTC. Its protein is CASSSLDRGSYEQYF.

This sequence joins TRBV4-2 and TRBJ2-1, with 10 bases that match TRBD2. This CDR3 is built from 17 residues. Germline CDR1 is LGHNA and CDR2 is YNFKEQ. With 1 base clipped from V and 2 bases from J, the junction kept 5 bases outside the gene matches. The CDR3 sequence: CASSQGEAGGPYNEQFF. In DNA, the CDR3 is TGTGCCAGCAGCCAAGGTGAAGCGGGAGGGCCCTACAATGAGCAGTTCTTC.

This rearrangement joins TRBV18 to TRBJ2-6, with TRBD1 matching over 8 bases. The ends lost 0 bases at V and 3 bases at J; junction bases unmatched: 13. The CDR3 has 20 amino acids. CDR1 and CDR2 (germline): KGHSH, LQKENI. CDR3: CASSPPSSGTGLNGANVLTF. The CDR3 bases are TGTGCCAGCTCACCACCTTCATCAGGGACAGGTCTTAATGGGGCCAACGTCCTGACTTTC.

The rearrangement uses TRBV28 and TRBJ2-5; weak D call: TRBD2 (5 bases). Per the germline V gene, CDR1 is MDHEN and CDR2 is SYDVKM. The CDR3 loop spans 13 amino acids. The V end was cut by 8 bases, the J end by 2 bases, with 12 bases between. DNA of the CDR3: TGTGCCAGCCTCCCGCCGGGACAAGAGACCCAGTACTTC. Translation: CASLPPGQETQYF.